This TCR beta chain was profiled in a study of long-term antiretroviral therapy in people with HIV. The cryopreserved samples used held roughly 0.85-10 million PBMC prior to extraction of DNA. At survey level, the immunoSEQ assay was run in its v3.0 version. Profiling relied on immunoSEQ multiplex PCR, and the TCRdb table lists in-frame clones only, not all of them. Here the sample spans tens of thousands of clones, roughly 82% being singletons. CDR1 is SGHNT, CDR2 YYREEE, per germline (reference sequence). This CDR3 spans 14 amino acids. V lost 0 bases and J 10 bases, leaving 14 bases between the germline ends.

The sequence derives from a young man with HIV. The chain couples TRBV5-4 to TRBJ2-1, with a possible D match to TRBD2 (6 bases). The specimen was unsorted PBMCs, collected 0.3 years after starting antiretroviral therapy. The CDR3 DNA is TGTGCCAGCAGCTTGGATTTCGGGGGTTGGGAGCAGTTCTTC. It translates to CASSLDFGGWEQFF.